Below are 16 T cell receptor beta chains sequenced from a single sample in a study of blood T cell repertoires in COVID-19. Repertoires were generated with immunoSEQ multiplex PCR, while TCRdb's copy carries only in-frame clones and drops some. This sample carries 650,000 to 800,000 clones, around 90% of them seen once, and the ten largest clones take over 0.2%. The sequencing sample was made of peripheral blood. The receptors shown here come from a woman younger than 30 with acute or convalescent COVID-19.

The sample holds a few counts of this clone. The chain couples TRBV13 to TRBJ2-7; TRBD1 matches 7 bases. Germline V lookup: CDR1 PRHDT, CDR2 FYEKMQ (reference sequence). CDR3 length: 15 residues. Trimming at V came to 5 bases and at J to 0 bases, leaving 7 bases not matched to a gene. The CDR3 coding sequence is TGTGCCAGCAGCCTATCGACAGGGAGCTCCTACGAGCAGTACTTC. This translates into CASSLSTGSSYEQYF.

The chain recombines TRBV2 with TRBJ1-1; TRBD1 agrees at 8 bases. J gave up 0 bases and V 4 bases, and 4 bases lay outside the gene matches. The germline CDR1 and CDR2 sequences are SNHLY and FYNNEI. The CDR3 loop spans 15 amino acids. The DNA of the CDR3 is TGTGCCAGCAGTGGACAGGGGATCATGAACACTGAAGCTTTCTTT. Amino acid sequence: CASSGQGIMNTEAFF. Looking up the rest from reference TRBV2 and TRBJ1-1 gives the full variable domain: EPEVTQTPSHQVTQMGQEVILRCVPISNHLYFYWYRQILGQKVEFLVSFYNNEISEKSEIFDDQFSVERPDGSNFTLKIRSTKLEDSAMYFCASSGQGIMNTEAFFGQGTRLTVV.

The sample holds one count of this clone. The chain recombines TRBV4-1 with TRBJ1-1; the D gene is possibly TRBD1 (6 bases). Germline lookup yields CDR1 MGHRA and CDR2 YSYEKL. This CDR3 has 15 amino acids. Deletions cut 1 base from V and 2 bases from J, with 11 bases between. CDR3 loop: CASSQGAGVNTEAFF. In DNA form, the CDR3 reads TGCGCCAGCAGCCAAGGGGCAGGGGTCAACACTGAAGCTTTCTTT.

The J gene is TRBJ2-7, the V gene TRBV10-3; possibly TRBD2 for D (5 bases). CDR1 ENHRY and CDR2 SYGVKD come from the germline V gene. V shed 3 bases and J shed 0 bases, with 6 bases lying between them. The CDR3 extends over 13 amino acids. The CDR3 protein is CAISDGSSYEQYF. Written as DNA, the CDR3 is TGTGCCATCAGTGATGGGAGCTCCTACGAGCAGTACTTC.

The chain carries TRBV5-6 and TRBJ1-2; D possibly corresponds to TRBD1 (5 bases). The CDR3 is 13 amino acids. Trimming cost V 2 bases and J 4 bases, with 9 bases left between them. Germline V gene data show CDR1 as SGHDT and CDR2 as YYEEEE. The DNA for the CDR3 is TGTGCCAGCAGCTTCAGGGCTAGCTATGGCTACACCTTC. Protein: CASSFRASYGYTF.

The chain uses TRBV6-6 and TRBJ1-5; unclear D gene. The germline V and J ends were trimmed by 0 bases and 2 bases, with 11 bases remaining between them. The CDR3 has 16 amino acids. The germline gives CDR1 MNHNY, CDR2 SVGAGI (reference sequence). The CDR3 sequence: CASSYSGRAGNQPQHF. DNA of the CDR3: TGTGCCAGCAGTTACTCGGGGAGGGCTGGCAATCAGCCCCAGCATTTT.

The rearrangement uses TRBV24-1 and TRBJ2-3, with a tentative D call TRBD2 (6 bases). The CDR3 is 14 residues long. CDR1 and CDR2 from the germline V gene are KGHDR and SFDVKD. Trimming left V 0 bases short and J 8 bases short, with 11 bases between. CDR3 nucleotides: TGTGCCACCAGTGATTTGGGAGGGGTGGGTACGCAGTATTTT. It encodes CATSDLGGVGTQYF.

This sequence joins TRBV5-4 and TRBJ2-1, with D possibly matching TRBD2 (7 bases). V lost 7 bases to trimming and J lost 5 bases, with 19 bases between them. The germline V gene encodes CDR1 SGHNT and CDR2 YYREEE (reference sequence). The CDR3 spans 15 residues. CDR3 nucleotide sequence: TGTGCCAGCGAGGGGGGGCTAGCGACACACAATGAGCAGTTCTTC. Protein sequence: CASEGGLATHNEQFF.

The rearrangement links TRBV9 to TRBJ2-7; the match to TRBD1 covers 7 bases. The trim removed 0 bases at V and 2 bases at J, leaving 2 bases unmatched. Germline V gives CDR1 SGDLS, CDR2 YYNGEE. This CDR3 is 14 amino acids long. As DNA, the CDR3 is TGTGCCAGCAGCGTAGGACAGGGAACCTACGAGCAGTACTTC. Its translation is CASSVGQGTYEQYF. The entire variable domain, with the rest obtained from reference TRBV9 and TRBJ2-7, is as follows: DSGVTQTPKHLITATGQRVTLRCSPRSGDLSVYWYQQSLDQGLQFLIQYYNGEERAKGNILERFSAQQFPDLHSELNLSSLELGDSALYFCASSVGQGTYEQYFGPGTRLTVT.

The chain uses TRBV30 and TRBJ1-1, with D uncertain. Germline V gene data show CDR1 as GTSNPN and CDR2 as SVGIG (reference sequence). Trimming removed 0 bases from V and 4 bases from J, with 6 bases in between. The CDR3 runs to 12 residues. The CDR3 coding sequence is TGTGCCTGGAGTGTGGCCTTCACTGAAGCTTTCTTT. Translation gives CAWSVAFTEAFF.

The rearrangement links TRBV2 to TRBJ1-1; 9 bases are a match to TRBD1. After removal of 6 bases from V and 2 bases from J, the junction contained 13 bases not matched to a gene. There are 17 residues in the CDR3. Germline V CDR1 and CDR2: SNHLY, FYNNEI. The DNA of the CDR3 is TGTGCCAGCAGACAAACCGGGACAGGGATTTTTAACACTGAAGCTTTCTTT. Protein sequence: CASRQTGTGIFNTEAFF.

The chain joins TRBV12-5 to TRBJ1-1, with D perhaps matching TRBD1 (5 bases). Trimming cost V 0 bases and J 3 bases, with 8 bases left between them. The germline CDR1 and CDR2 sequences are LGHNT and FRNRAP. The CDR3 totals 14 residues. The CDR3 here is CASGLVRGHTEAFF. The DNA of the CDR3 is TGTGCTAGTGGTTTGGTTAGGGGCCACACTGAAGCTTTCTTT.

CDR3 loop: CSASNRDNTYEQYF. The CDR3 DNA sequence: TGCAGTGCTAGTAATCGGGACAATACCTACGAGCAGTACTTC. The J gene is TRBJ2-7, the V gene TRBV20-1; D might be TRBD1 (6 bases). This CDR3 is built from 14 residues. With 3 bases removed from V and 2 bases from J, the gap between germline ends came to 14 bases. Germline loops: CDR1 DFQATT, CDR2 SNEGSKA (reference sequence).

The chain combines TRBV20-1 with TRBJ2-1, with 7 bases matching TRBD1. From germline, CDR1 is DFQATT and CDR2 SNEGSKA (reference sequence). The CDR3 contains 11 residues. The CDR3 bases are TGCAGGACAGGGAGTTCGGATGAGCAGTTCTTC. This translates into CRTGSSDEQFF.

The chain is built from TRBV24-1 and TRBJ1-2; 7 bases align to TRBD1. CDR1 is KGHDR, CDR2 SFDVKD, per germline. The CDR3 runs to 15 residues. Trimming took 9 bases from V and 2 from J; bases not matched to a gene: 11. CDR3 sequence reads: CATWDSSRGNYGYTF. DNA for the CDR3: TGTGCCACCTGGGACTCAAGCAGGGGGAACTATGGCTACACCTTC.

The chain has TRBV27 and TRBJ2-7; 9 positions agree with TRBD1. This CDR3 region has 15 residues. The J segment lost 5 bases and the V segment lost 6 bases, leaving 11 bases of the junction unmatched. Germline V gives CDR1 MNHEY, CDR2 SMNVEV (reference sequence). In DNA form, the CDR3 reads TGTGCCAGCAGCGCCCCCGGGACAGGGTGGCACGAGCAGTACTTC. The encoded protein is CASSAPGTGWHEQYF.